The 32 T cell receptor beta chains presented below share a single source sample, sequenced in a study of T cells in Graves' hyperthyroidism and ophthalmopathy. RNA transcripts yielded amplified TCR beta CDR3 regions. HTBI primers were employed in a first-round RT-PCR of the TCR CDR3. Via MiXCR, TCRdb re-called the multiplex PCR reads, giving one row per CDR3 protein. This sample carries 200,000 to 250,000 distinct CDR3 sequences, around 20% of them seen once, and the ten largest clones take 35% to 50%. The source material was blood. These receptors came from a man aged 40-55 years with Graves' hyperthyroidism.

This clonotype was found many times. The gene calls are TRBV12-3 or TRBV12-4 and TRBJ1-5, with TRBD1 matching over 7 bases. V was pared by 6 bases and J by 3 bases, with 5 bases of the junction left unmatched. This CDR3 has 14 amino acids. CDR3 bases: TGTGCCAGCAGCCGGACAGGAAACAATCAGCCCCAGCATTTT. Amino acid sequence: CASSRTGNNQPQHF.

This clonotype was picked up a small number of times. This chain links TRBV7-9 with TRBJ1-4; D not resolved. Germline CDR1 SEHNR, CDR2 FQNEAQ (reference sequence). CDR3 length: 13 residues. V was shortened by 5 bases and J by 7 bases, with 11 bases between the two germline ends. The CDR3 region has the DNA TGTGCCAGCAGCCCGGTTTTCGGTGAAAAACTGTTTTTT. Amino acids: CASSPVFGEKLFF. The full variable domain, its missing parts supplied by reference TRBV7-9 and TRBJ1-4, is DTGVSQNPRHKITKRGQNVTFRCDPISEHNRLYWYRQTLGQGPEFLTYFQNEAQLEKSRLLSDRFSAERPKGSFSTLEIQRTEQGDSAMYLCASSPVFGEKLFFGSGTQLSVL.

This clonotype came up many times. This chain uses TRBV9 with TRBJ2-3, with 11 positions matching TRBD2. CDR3 size: 16 residues. Germline V CDR1 and CDR2: SGDLS, YYNGEE. The V segment lost 4 bases and the J segment 1 base; nucleotides outside the gene matches: 5. In DNA, the CDR3 is TGTGCCAGCAGCACGCGACTAGCGGGGCGCACAGATACGCAGTATTTT. This translates into CASSTRLAGRTDTQYF.

Many counts were recorded for this clonotype. V and J are TRBV7-2 and TRBJ2-7; TRBD2 matches at 7 bases. This CDR3 spans 14 amino acids. The J segment lost 1 base and the V segment lost 7 bases, leaving 7 bases of the junction unmatched. Germline-derived CDR1 and CDR2 are SGHTA and FQGNSA. CDR3 sequence (DNA): TGTGCCAGCATGCGCCCGGGGGGTTCCTACGAGCAGTACTTC. It specifies CASMRPGGSYEQYF. Combining the CDR3 with reference TRBV7-2 and TRBJ2-7 gives the whole variable domain GAGVSQSPSNKVTEKGKDVELRCDPISGHTALYWYRQSLGQGLEFLIYFQGNSAPDKSGLPSDRFSAERTGGSVSTLTIQRTQQEDSAVYLCASMRPGGSYEQYFGPGTRLTVT.

This clonotype was counted many times. The chain carries TRBV28 and TRBJ1-1, with a weak D call TRBD1 (5 bases). The CDR3 loop spans 15 amino acids. Per germline, CDR1 MDHEN and CDR2 SYDVKM. The V and J ends lost 6 bases and 4 bases respectively, with 18 bases between them. The CDR3 DNA is TGTGCCAGCAGCCTCTGGCAGGCCGGGGGCACTGAAGCTTTCTTT. This encodes CASSLWQAGGTEAFF.

This clonotype was seen a handful of times. The rearrangement links TRBV7-2 to TRBJ2-3, with 10 bases matching TRBD2. The germline CDR1 and CDR2 sequences are SGHTA and FQGNSA. CDR3 length: 16 amino acids. Trimming cost V 5 bases and J 8 bases; bases outside gene matches: 13. The CDR3 here is CASSISSGGLRSTQYF. The DNA for the CDR3 is TGTGCCAGCAGCATATCTAGCGGGGGCCTCAGGAGTACGCAGTATTTT.

The rearrangement uses TRBV6-1 and TRBJ1-5; D not certain. This CDR3 has 15 residues. V was trimmed by 6 bases and J by 1 base, leaving 13 bases between them. The germline V gene has CDR1 MNHNS and CDR2 SASEGT. For the CDR3, the DNA is TGTGCCAGCAGCGACCGAGAGTTGAGCAATCAGCCCCAGCATTTT. This sequence encodes CASSDRELSNQPQHF.

Concerning this clonotype itself: A much more abundant neighbour one base away suggests this may be a read error. V is TRBV6-2 or TRBV6-3 and J is TRBJ1-1; D ambiguous. Germline CDR1 and CDR2: MNHEY and SVGEGT. CDR3 length: 15 amino acids. Here the CDR3 DNA reads TGTGCCTGCAGTGCGACATCCGGGTATGGGACTGAAGCTTTCTTT. Translating gives CACSATSGYGTEAFF.

This clonotype was counted many times. The V and J genes are TRBV7-2 and TRBJ2-3, with 8 positions matching TRBD2. The CDR3 loop spans 16 amino acids. The germline gives CDR1 SGHTA, CDR2 FQGNSA. V dropped 7 bases and J dropped 0; count of bases not matched to a gene: 9. For the CDR3, the DNA is TGTGCCAGCAACCTATTGGCGGGGGGCAGCACAGATACGCAGTATTTT. Translating it yields CASNLLAGGSTDTQYF.

This clonotype appeared many times. The V call is TRBV30, the J call TRBJ2-7; perhaps D is TRBD1 or TRBD2 (5 bases each). The length of the CDR3 is 15 residues. The V gene lost 5 bases and the J gene lost 3 bases, with 20 bases spanning the gap. Germline V gives CDR1 GTSNPN, CDR2 SVGIG (reference sequence). CDR3 DNA: TGTGCCTGGGATACCGGGACCTCGAGAGTCTACGAGCAGTACTTC. Amino acids: CAWDTGTSRVYEQYF.

This clonotype has ten or more counts. The CDR3 is CASSQGWAGNTEAFF. CDR3 DNA sequence: TGTGCCAGCAGCCAAGGTTGGGCAGGGAACACTGAAGCTTTCTTT. V and J are TRBV3-1 and TRBJ1-1, with unresolved D. This CDR3 contains 15 residues. The germline V and J ends were trimmed by 1 base and 1 base, with 10 bases remaining between them. Germline CDR1 is LGHDT and CDR2 is YNNKEL (reference sequence).

This rearrangement joins TRBV28 to TRBJ1-4; D remains unclear. Trimming shortened V by 4 bases and J by 8 bases, and 23 bases separated the two germline ends. The CDR3 is made up of 17 amino acids. Germline V gene sequence: CDR1 MDHEN, CDR2 SYDVKM. Written as DNA, the CDR3 is TGTGCCAGCAGTTGGGTCCCCCTCGGGCTGGGTGGGGAAAAACTGTTTTTT. It yields the protein CASSWVPLGLGGEKLFF.

The chain combines TRBV6-2 or TRBV6-3 with TRBJ1-2; unclear D gene. V was trimmed by 7 bases and J by 4 bases, leaving 19 bases between them. The CDR3 sequence is 15 residues long. Per germline, CDR1 MNHEY and CDR2 SVGEGT. Here the CDR3 reads CASTRFQKESYGYTF. In nucleotides, the CDR3 is TGTGCCAGCACGAGATTCCAGAAGGAGTCCTATGGCTACACCTTC.

The CDR3 coding sequence is TGCAGTGCTAGTGGAGCGGGGGGGCTAGATACGCAGTATTTT. Translated, it gives CSASGAGGLDTQYF. J is TRBJ2-3 and V is TRBV20-1; 10 bases align to TRBD2. The CDR3 consists of 14 residues. CDR1 is DFQATT, CDR2 SNEGSKA, per germline (reference sequence). With 3 bases clipped from V and 5 bases from J, the junction kept 5 bases outside the gene matches.

The rearrangement links TRBV19 to TRBJ2-1; unclear D gene. V lost 3 bases, J lost 4 bases, and 22 bases lay in between. Germline assignment: CDR1 LNHDA and CDR2 SQIVND (reference sequence). The CDR3 is made up of 18 amino acids. CDR3 in amino acids: CASSIGPRTANLYNEQFF. CDR3 DNA: TGTGCCAGTAGTATTGGTCCCAGAACTGCCAATCTATACAATGAGCAGTTCTTC.

This clonotype was counted at least ten times. This chain connects TRBV18 to TRBJ2-7; D is undetermined. Per the germline V gene, CDR1 is KGHSH and CDR2 is LQKENI. V dropped 2 bases and J dropped 8 bases, with 13 bases sitting between them. The CDR3 has 13 amino acids. As DNA, the CDR3 is TGTGCCAGCTCACCAGAATCCGGAGCGAAGCAGTACTTC. Its translation is CASSPESGAKQYF.

The rearrangement links TRBV4-3 to TRBJ2-7; D perhaps matches TRBD1 (5 bases). Trimming left V 0 bases short and J 1 base short, with 13 bases between. This CDR3 spans 16 amino acids. From germline, CDR1 is LGHNA and CDR2 YSLEER. CDR3 in amino acids: CASSQDSRVDSYEQYF. The CDR3 nucleotides read TGCGCCAGCAGCCAAGACTCCAGGGTGGATTCCTACGAGCAGTACTTC.

This clonotype was recorded a few times. A read error may be the cause here, since a much bigger clone is one base away. The V and J genes are TRBV28 and TRBJ2-5; TRBD2 matches 7 bases. Germline CDR1 reads MDHEN; CDR2 reads SYDVKM. This CDR3 has 15 amino acids. CDR3 sequence reads: CASGMGGTLQGTQYF. The DNA for the CDR3 is TGTGCCAGCGGCATGGGAGGGACCCTCCAAGGGACCCAGTACTTC.

There are many counts of this clonotype. Mismatch with germline at one junction end may stem from a read error. V and J are TRBV5-1 and TRBJ2-1, with TRBD2 matching over 9 bases. Per germline, CDR1 SGHRS and CDR2 YFSETQ. The CDR3 runs to 15 residues. CDR3 region: CASSLGAGGPNEQFF. The DNA for the CDR3 is TGCGCCAGCAGTTTGGGTGCGGGGGGGCCGAATGAGCAGTTCTTC.

This chain links TRBV11-3 with TRBJ1-2, with 9 bases that match TRBD1. Germline assignment: CDR1 SGHNT and CDR2 YENEEA. V lost 5 bases and J lost 7; bases outside the gene matches: 8. The CDR3 is 14 amino acids. The CDR3 region is CASSRGQGVGGYTF. Written as DNA, the CDR3 is TGTGCCAGCAGCCGGGGACAGGGTGTCGGTGGCTACACCTTC.

This clonotype was seen at least ten times. The genes are TRBV5-1 and TRBJ2-1; 7 nucleotides agree with TRBD2. The CDR3 is 15 amino acids. Germline CDR1 is SGHRS and CDR2 is YFSETQ. The junction had 11 bases not matched to a gene; V was cut back by 2 bases and J by 9 bases. The CDR3, as DNA: TGCGCCAGCAGCTTTATGCAATTCTGGGGGGGTGAGCAGTTCTTC. It is translated as CASSFMQFWGGEQFF.

This clonotype was picked up many times. The V and J genes are TRBV2 and TRBJ2-2; 9 bases are a match to TRBD2. The CDR3 extends over 14 amino acids. In germline, CDR1 is SNHLY, CDR2 FYNNEI. With 6 bases clipped from V and 6 bases from J, the junction kept 5 bases outside the gene matches. CDR3 in amino acids: CASRPGTSSGELFF. In DNA, the CDR3 is TGTGCCAGCAGACCCGGGACTAGCTCCGGGGAGCTGTTTTTT. Full variable domain (missing parts from reference TRBV2 and TRBJ2-2): EPEVTQTPSHQVTQMGQEVILRCVPISNHLYFYWYRQILGQKVEFLVSFYNNEISEKSEIFDDQFSVERPDGSNFTLKIRSTKLEDSAMYFCASRPGTSSGELFFGEGSRLTVL.

This clonotype was counted at least ten times. The chain joins TRBV2 to TRBJ2-3, with 9 bases aligning to TRBD2. CDR1 is SNHLY and CDR2 is FYNNEI in the germline V gene. The CDR3 contains 14 residues. V lost 7 bases and J lost 3; bases outside the gene matches: 5. The CDR3 here is CASKVAGETDTQYF. CDR3 nucleotide sequence: TGTGCCAGCAAGGTAGCGGGGGAGACAGATACGCAGTATTTT.

The genes are TRBV2 and TRBJ1-1; D unclear. The CDR3 contains 13 residues. Germline CDR1 and CDR2: SNHLY and FYNNEI. Trimming removed 7 bases from V and 4 bases from J, with 13 bases in between. The CDR3 DNA is TGTGCCAGCATGAGAGTTTTTGGCACTGAAGCTTTCTTT. Protein: CASMRVFGTEAFF.

As to this clonotype: One junction end disagrees with the germline gene, perhaps due to a read error. The V call is TRBV10-3, the J call TRBJ2-1, with TRBD2 matching 8 bases. The CDR3 is 17 residues long. Germline V CDR1 and CDR2: ENHRY, SYGVKD. The CDR3 sequence: CAISPRRLANSYNEQLF. CDR3 sequence (DNA): TGTGCCATCAGTCCACGACGACTAGCGAACTCCTACAATGAGCAGCTCTTC.

This clonotype is classed as large. This chain joins TRBV20-1 and TRBJ1-5; perhaps TRBD1 as D (5 bases). This CDR3 spans 16 amino acids. Germline CDR1 reads DFQATT; CDR2 reads SNEGSKA (reference sequence). V was pared by 0 bases and J by 7 bases, with 19 bases between. CDR3 DNA: TGCAGTGCTAGAGAACACACGGGGCAGGGCTTGCAGCCCCAGCATTTT. Translated: CSAREHTGQGLQPQHF.

This clonotype was seen a handful of times. The gene calls are TRBV15 and TRBJ2-6, with D perhaps given as TRBD1 or TRBD2 (5 bases each). The CDR3 contains 17 residues. Germline values: CDR1 LNHNV, CDR2 YYDKDF (reference sequence). V was cut by 8 bases and J by 1 base, with 18 bases left in between. The CDR3 DNA follows: TGTGCCACCCGGGACGGAGCCCTACATTCTGGGGCCAACGTCCTGACTTTC. Its translation is CATRDGALHSGANVLTF.

This clonotype appeared many times. The chain combines TRBV20-1 with TRBJ2-3; tentative D call: TRBD1 (5 bases). Trimming pared 6 bases from V and 5 bases from J, leaving 9 bases between. Germline CDR1 reads DFQATT; CDR2 reads SNEGSKA (reference sequence). CDR3 length: 11 residues. For the CDR3, the DNA is TGCAGTGCACCAAGGGGAGATACGCAGTATTTT. This translates into CSAPRGDTQYF.

This clonotype was detected a few times. The chain employs TRBV20-1 and TRBJ2-7; TRBD1 aligns across 11 bases. Germline loops: CDR1 DFQATT, CDR2 SNEGSKA (reference sequence). The CDR3 sequence is 13 residues long. J lost 6 bases, V lost 3 bases, and 4 bases had no gene match. The CDR3 here is CSARDRGLAEQYF. CDR3 in DNA: TGCAGTGCTAGGGACAGGGGGCTCGCCGAGCAGTACTTC.

At least ten counts were recorded for this clonotype. The chain uses TRBV11-2 and TRBJ2-5; D call uncertain. Germline CDR1 and CDR2: SGHAT and FQNNGV. There are 8 residues in the CDR3. Trimming took 8 bases from V and 13 from J, leaving 8 bases between them. CDR3 protein: CASPWGYF. The DNA for the CDR3 is TGTGCCAGCCCCTGGGGGTACTTC.

There are many counts of this clonotype. This chain connects TRBV5-1 to TRBJ2-7; D is unclear. The ends were cut back, 0 bases at V and 0 bases at J, with 7 bases in the middle. CDR1 SGHRS and CDR2 YFSETQ come from the germline V gene. The CDR3 runs 14 residues. CDR3 nucleotides: TGCGCCAGCAGCTTGGAACAGCCCTCCTACGAGCAGTACTTC. Translation: CASSLEQPSYEQYF.

This clonotype appeared once. The chain combines TRBV2 with TRBJ1-1, with unresolved D. V lost 3 bases, J lost 7 bases, and 9 bases lay in between. The CDR3 is made up of 12 amino acids. From germline, CDR1 is SNHLY and CDR2 FYNNEI. Here the CDR3 reads CASSDARIEAFF. CDR3 in DNA: TGTGCCAGCAGTGACGCCAGGATTGAAGCTTTCTTT.